The clone carrying this TCR beta chain was counted between two and nine times. Its antigen is undetermined. The data belong to a study of cytomegalovirus exposure and HLA in healthy donors. Study-level results: In vitro work confirmed that a few CMV-associated chains recognize CMV antigens.

The CDR3 extends over 14 amino acids. The V segment lost 4 bases and the J segment 12 bases; nucleotides outside the gene matches: 13. Germline V gene lookup returns CDR1 SGHNT and CDR2 YYREEE (reference sequence). The PCR was carried out with 60 Vbeta primers and 13 Jbeta primers. TCRdb keeps only in-frame clones here, not all; method: immunoSEQ multiplex PCR. The sample contains 160,000 or so clones, approximately 81% of which appear only once. The sequence was obtained from a woman between 18 and 29 years old in good health and CMV-seronegative. The genes are TRBV5-4 and TRBJ1-2; 9 positions match TRBD1. Sample: PBMCs. The CDR3 DNA reads as TGTGCCAGCAGCCGGGAACAAGGGACAGGGATCCACACCTTC. Its protein is CASSREQGTGIHTF.